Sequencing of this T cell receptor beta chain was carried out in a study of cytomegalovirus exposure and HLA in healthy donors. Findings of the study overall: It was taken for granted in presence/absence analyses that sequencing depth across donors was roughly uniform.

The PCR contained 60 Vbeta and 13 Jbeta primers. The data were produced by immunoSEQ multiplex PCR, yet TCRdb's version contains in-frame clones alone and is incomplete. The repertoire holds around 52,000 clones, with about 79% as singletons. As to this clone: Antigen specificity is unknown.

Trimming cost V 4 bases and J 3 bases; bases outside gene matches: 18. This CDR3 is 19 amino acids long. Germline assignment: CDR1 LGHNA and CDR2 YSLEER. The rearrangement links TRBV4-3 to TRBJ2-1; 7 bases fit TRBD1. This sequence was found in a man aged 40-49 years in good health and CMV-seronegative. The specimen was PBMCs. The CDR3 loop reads CASSPRTSGQSELYNEQFF. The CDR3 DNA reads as TGCGCCAGCAGCCCCCGCACCTCGGGACAGTCGGAACTCTACAATGAGCAGTTCTTC.